The clone carrying this T cell receptor (beta chain) was found many times. The sample comes from a study of T cells after yellow fever vaccination. Trimming pared 1 base from V and 3 bases from J, leaving 14 bases between. Germline V gene lookup returns CDR1 SGHAT and CDR2 FQNNGV. The CDR3 loop spans 16 amino acids. A universal primer site and UMIs were added as TCR cDNA was made by 5'RACE template switching. Each CDR3 protein gets one entry after TCRdb re-called the 5' RACE reads with MiXCR. The sample contains approximately 300,000 distinct CDR3 sequences, roughly 7% of which appear only once. This sequence was found in a man aged 18-30 years who received the YFV17D yellow fever vaccine. The J gene is TRBJ2-3, the V gene TRBV11-2, with a possible D match to TRBD2 (6 bases). Sequenced material: PBMCs, taken about 49 days after the first yellow fever vaccination. The CDR3 DNA follows: TGTGCCAGCAGCTTAGTGGAGGGTAGTATAACAGATACGCAGTATTTT. It translates to CASSLVEGSITDTQYF.